This entry concerns a single T cell receptor (beta chain). Its antigen target is currently unknown. The sample holds no much larger clone one base away, and base qualities are not on file. The CDR3 regions of human TCRbeta chains were analyzed by immunosequencing. The original methods were these. Repertoire TCRs were matched against a reference library of SARS-CoV-2-specific TCRs generated with the MIRA antigen-specificity platform. Breadth meant the fraction of unique TCRs that were SARS-CoV-2-associated, whereas depth meant the fraction of total T cells that were SARS-CoV-2-associated. Using the MIRA data, each spike-specific TCR was mapped to the spike region that the TCR reacts to and placed in a CD4 or CD8 class. Log10-transformed breadth and depth values were compared by one-way ANOVA with Sidak's multiple comparisons tests. TCRdb carries this immuneACCESS record with in-frame sequences only. Its versions omit some clonotypes, under half of them owing to an unresolved V gene in the studies checked, with the rest unexplained. That table supplies the V and J calls and clone size; D and trimming were determined from the DNA. The sample has around 100,000 clones on record, about 93% of them singletons. The ten largest clonotypes hold 1.7% of the sample.

According to the study, the label for this sample's time point signals: baseline before first vaccination. The vaccinee samples were drawn from two UK trials, COV001 and COV002, one of which was a single-blind randomized controlled phase 2/3 trial testing AZD1222 (ChAdOx1 nCoV-19) in healthy adults. For TCRbeta chain sequencing, PBMC samples were collected from trial participants at day 0 and at day 28 after the second dose. The sample is drawn from a study of T cell responses to AZD1222 COVID-19 vaccine (dated by TCRdb to about 2021). Study-level background: AZD1222 recipients with second doses at about 4 weeks or about 12 weeks were pooled, because spike-specific TCR depth and breadth did not differ between schedules. A total of about 250 trial participants underwent TCR sequencing, of whom approximately 200 had received two doses of AZD1222 and around 26 had received two doses of the MenACWY control vaccine. Trial participants were enrolled into age subgroups of 18-55, 56-69 and 70-plus years, which contained about 160, 30 and 59 TCR-sequenced participants, respectively. Overall study outcomes, separate from this receptor: Most participants were white British and females outnumbered males, and the authors suggested that clonal diversity may have been underestimated. Because no samples from the day 14 peak response were available, repertoires could be characterized only after the peak T cell response. After two AZD1222 doses, both the breadth and the depth of spike-specific TCRs were significantly higher than at day 0 and than in MenACWY recipients. CD4 TCRs associated with the vaccine covered the entire spike protein, and the dominant responses were in regions 160-218 and 743-854. In the small 56-69-year group, the increase in depth fell short of significance, most likely because of low power. Conclusions about previously exposed vaccinees are limited, since just 5 to 7 AZD1222 recipients were seropositive for SARS-CoV-2 at baseline. Reportedly, close to half of the unique spike-specific TCRs recognized epitopes lying outside the regions that are mutated in the B.1.351 and B.1.1.7 variants.

The sequencing here drew on peripheral blood, taken on day 0 of AZD1222 vaccination. The receptor comes from an adult in good health.

For the CDR3, the sequence is CSVDLGAGANVLTF. The DNA reads TGCAGCGTTGATTTAGGTGCTGGGGCCAACGTCCTGACTTTC. The chain joins TRBV29-1 to TRBJ2-6, with no confident D gene call. The CDR3 starts with the cysteine, ends with the phenylalanine, and has 14 residues. The entry retains the CDR3 DNA only, 42 bases that are in frame from base 1. The trim is 3 bases for V and 2 bases for J, with a gap of 8 bases between the germline ends. Sequences SQVTM (CDR1) and ANQGSEA (CDR2) are obtained from the germline V gene.